The 32 T cell receptor beta chains presented below share a single source sample, sequenced in a study of T cell responses to AZD1222 COVID-19 vaccine. The table came from immunoSEQ multiplex PCR; TCRdb's copy has only in-frame clones and leaves some out. The sample carries about 160,000 clones, 90% to 95% recorded once. The sequences come from peripheral blood, collected on day 0 of AZD1222 vaccination. Receptor source: an adult in good health.

J is TRBJ2-7 and V is TRBV4-1; TRBD1 matches at 8 bases. The germline CDR1 and CDR2 sequences are MGHRA and YSYEKL. J was trimmed by 2 bases and V by 4 bases; bases with no gene match: 10. This CDR3 spans 16 amino acids. The CDR3: CASSLTDRDKAYEQYV. As DNA, the CDR3 is TGCGCCAGCAGCCTAACGGACAGGGACAAAGCCTACGAGCAGTACGTC.

J is TRBJ2-2 and V is TRBV27, with D possibly called TRBD1 or TRBD2 (5 bases each). The V gene lost 5 bases and the J gene lost 0 bases, with 16 bases spanning the gap. The germline gives CDR1 MNHEY, CDR2 SMNVEV (reference sequence). There are 17 residues in the CDR3. Here the CDR3 DNA reads TGTGCCAGCAGTACAATCGGGACCTTCGCGAACACCGGGGAGCTGTTTTTT. It specifies CASSTIGTFANTGELFF.

The chain combines TRBV28 with TRBJ2-7; unclear D gene. CDR3 length equals 13 residues. In germline, CDR1 is MDHEN, CDR2 SYDVKM. The V end lost 7 bases, the J end lost 4 bases, and 14 bases lay between the germline ends. This CDR3 reads CASTPPGVYEQYV. CDR3 bases: TGTGCCAGCACCCCTCCCGGAGTTTACGAGCAGTACGTC.

This rearrangement joins TRBV30 to TRBJ1-2; no definite D call. V lost 2 bases, J lost 4 bases, and 8 bases lay in between. Looked up from germline, CDR1 is GTSNPN and CDR2 is SVGIG (reference sequence). This CDR3 region has 12 residues. For the CDR3, the DNA is TGTGCCTGGAGTCGCCAGATCTATGGCTACACCTTC. It yields the protein CAWSRQIYGYTF.

Details on this clone: Other DNA sequences of this sample code for an identical CDR3. The genes are TRBV6-5 and TRBJ1-5; no firm D call. The ends were cut back, 0 bases at V and 7 bases at J, with 7 bases in the middle. Per the germline V gene, CDR1 is MNHEY and CDR2 is SVGAGI. The CDR3 length is 13 residues. In DNA form, the CDR3 reads TGTGCCAGCAGTTACTCGGCCGGGCAGCCCCAGCATTTT. Translating gives CASSYSAGQPQHF.

The chain couples TRBV5-6 to TRBJ2-3; D is tentatively TRBD1 or TRBD2 (5 bases each). Trimming pared 1 base from V and 2 bases from J, leaving 11 bases between. The CDR3 covers 15 residues. The germline V gene encodes CDR1 SGHDT and CDR2 YYEEEE. CDR3 sequence (DNA): TGTGCCAGCAGCTTGTCCGGGGCCCTCACAGATACGCAGTATTTT. Its protein is CASSLSGALTDTQYF.

This clone was counted once. The chain employs TRBV12-3 or TRBV12-4 and TRBJ2-1, with D possibly being TRBD1 (6 bases). V was cut by 6 bases and J by 7 bases, with 10 bases left in between. This CDR3 is 12 amino acids long. CDR3 residues: CASRIRGNEQFF. As DNA, the CDR3 is TGTGCCAGCAGAATAAGGGGGAATGAGCAGTTCTTC.

This chain uses TRBV3-1 (or the pseudogene TRBV3-2) with TRBJ1-4; D ambiguous. CDR1 is LGHDT and CDR2 is YNNKEL in the germline V gene (reference sequence). Trimming took off 4 bases at V and 3 bases at J, with 9 bases between the two ends. The CDR3 length is 14 residues. CDR3 sequence (DNA): TGTGCCAGCAGCCCCCGACGAGCTAATGAAAAACTGTTTTTT. Protein: CASSPRRANEKLFF.

This rearrangement joins TRBV3-1 (or the pseudogene TRBV3-2) to TRBJ1-3, with D unresolved. This CDR3 spans 13 amino acids. In germline, CDR1 is LGHDT, CDR2 YNNKEL (reference sequence). V shed 3 bases and J shed 3 bases, with 6 bases lying between them. The chain's CDR3 is CASSQTLGNTIYF. The DNA of the CDR3 is TGTGCCAGCAGCCAGACACTTGGAAACACCATATATTTT.

This chain connects TRBV19 to TRBJ2-1; D not certain. With 3 bases removed from V and 10 bases from J, the gap between germline ends came to 10 bases. The CDR3 contains 12 residues. The V gene's germline CDR1 is LNHDA and CDR2 SQIVND (reference sequence). In DNA form, the CDR3 reads TGTGCCAGTAGTATCCGGTCGATGGAGCAGTTCTTC. Its protein product is CASSIRSMEQFF.

This sequence joins TRBV27 and TRBJ1-4, with D possibly TRBD1 on 6 matching bases. The length of the CDR3 is 15 residues. Between the trimmed V and J ends, which lost 7 bases and 1 base, there was a span of 13 bases. Germline V CDR1 and CDR2: MNHEY, SMNVEV (reference sequence). In DNA form, the CDR3 reads TGTGCCAGCACCCGTAGGGGGTTAACTAATGAAAAACTGTTTTTT. Translation: CASTRRGLTNEKLFF.

The rearrangement links TRBV4-3 to TRBJ2-1; the match to TRBD1 covers 8 bases. CDR1 is LGHNA, CDR2 YSLEER, per germline. V shed 4 bases, J shed 4 bases, and the junction held 9 bases outside the gene matches. The CDR3 length is 16 residues. The CDR3: CASSRGQTGDYNEQFF. CDR3 bases: TGCGCCAGCAGCCGAGGTCAGACAGGGGATTACAATGAGCAGTTCTTC.

The table lists this clone with a count of one. This chain joins TRBV6-6 and TRBJ2-4, with D maybe TRBD2 (6 bases). Trimming removed 7 bases at V and 2 bases at J, with 15 bases between. Germline V CDR1 and CDR2: MNHNY, SVGAGI (reference sequence). The CDR3 runs to 15 residues. The CDR3 is CASTVMEGSKNIQYF. DNA of the CDR3: TGTGCCAGCACAGTTATGGAGGGTTCCAAAAACATTCAGTACTTC.

The J gene is TRBJ1-2, the V gene TRBV29-1; D may be TRBD1 (6 bases). With 5 bases removed from V and 3 bases from J, the gap between germline ends came to 13 bases. Germline values: CDR1 SQVTM, CDR2 ANQGSEA. The CDR3 is 13 amino acids. The CDR3 bases are TGCAGCGTTCCCGGGACAAGGGACTATGGCTACACCTTC. Translating it yields CSVPGTRDYGYTF.

CDR3 residues: CAHREKGSPYEQYV. CDR3 sequence (DNA): TGTGCCCACAGGGAAAAGGGTTCCCCCTACGAGCAGTACGTC. The chain joins TRBV28 to TRBJ2-7; a possible D gene is TRBD1 (6 bases). CDR1 is MDHEN, CDR2 SYDVKM, per germline. Trimming removed 11 bases from V and 2 bases from J, with 19 bases in between. The CDR3 totals 14 residues.

V is TRBV19 and J is TRBJ1-2; D not resolved. The V end lost 4 bases, the J end lost 4 bases, and 13 bases lay between the germline ends. Germline V gene lookup returns CDR1 LNHDA and CDR2 SQIVND (reference sequence). The CDR3 extends over 14 amino acids. The CDR3 is CASSTWTDGYGYTF. The CDR3 nucleotides are TGTGCCAGTAGTACCTGGACGGATGGCTATGGCTACACCTTC.

V usage is TRBV29-1 and J usage is TRBJ2-2, with a weak D call TRBD1 (5 bases). With 7 bases removed from V and 0 bases from J, the gap between germline ends came to 12 bases. The CDR3 totals 14 residues. Germline CDR1 is SQVTM and CDR2 is ANQGSEA. Here the CDR3 DNA reads TGCAGCGGAAGGACACAGGCGAACACCGGGGAGCTGTTTTTT. This gives the protein CSGRTQANTGELFF.

The genes are TRBV24-1 and TRBJ2-1, with D tentatively TRBD1 (5 bases). The CDR3 spans 13 residues. Germline loops: CDR1 KGHDR, CDR2 SFDVKD. V lost 6 bases to trimming and J lost 3 bases, with 8 bases between them. The DNA for the CDR3 is TGTGCCACCAGTTTAGACAGCTACAATGAGCAGTTCTTC. It yields the protein CATSLDSYNEQFF.

This clone was seen once. The gene calls are TRBV7-9 and TRBJ1-1; D ambiguous. Germline CDR1 reads SEHNR; CDR2 reads FQNEAQ (reference sequence). The CDR3 extends over 14 amino acids. The V and J ends lost 0 bases and 5 bases respectively, with 10 bases between them. In DNA form, the CDR3 reads TGTGCCAGCAGCTTAGCGTTTGGGGAAACTGAAGCTTTCTTT. It is translated as CASSLAFGETEAFF. Full variable domain (outside the CDR3, taken from reference TRBV7-9 and TRBJ1-1): DTGVSQNPRHKITKRGQNVTFRCDPISEHNRLYWYRQTLGQGPEFLTYFQNEAQLEKSRLLSDRFSAERPKGSFSTLEIQRTEQGDSAMYLCASSLAFGETEAFFGQGTRLTVV.

This chain joins TRBV27 and TRBJ1-5; D ambiguous. Trimming cost V 5 bases and J 3 bases, with 11 bases left between them. Germline values: CDR1 MNHEY, CDR2 SMNVEV (reference sequence). The length of the CDR3 is 14 residues. The DNA for the CDR3 is TGTGCCAGCAGTCCCATCGGGTCCAATCAGCCCCAGCATTTT. It specifies CASSPIGSNQPQHF.

Comments on this clone: Other DNA sequences from this sample encode an identical CDR3 as well. The rearrangement links TRBV18 to TRBJ2-1; possibly TRBD1 or TRBD2 for D (6 bases each). CDR3 size: 15 residues. CDR1 is KGHSH, CDR2 LQKENI, per germline. V was pared by 3 bases and J by 2 bases, with 11 bases between. The CDR3 DNA is TGTGCCAGCTCACCGTCAAGGGGGGCCTACAATGAGCAGTTCTTC. It translates to CASSPSRGAYNEQFF.

The J gene is TRBJ1-2, the V gene TRBV20-1, with no clear D. The CDR3 runs to 12 residues. V was trimmed by 3 bases and J by 4 bases, leaving 9 bases between them. Per germline, CDR1 DFQATT and CDR2 SNEGSKA (reference sequence). The CDR3 spells CSASSRSYGYTF. The CDR3 coding sequence is TGCAGTGCTAGTTCCAGATCCTATGGCTACACCTTC.

The rearrangement uses TRBV11-2 and TRBJ2-1; a weak D match, TRBD1 (5 bases). Trimming cost V 1 base and J 10 bases, with 8 bases left between them. In germline, CDR1 is SGHAT, CDR2 FQNNGV. The CDR3 runs to 12 residues. The CDR3 sequence: CASSLGGGEQFF. CDR3 DNA: TGTGCCAGCAGCTTAGGGGGCGGCGAGCAGTTCTTC.

This chain joins TRBV12-3 or TRBV12-4 and TRBJ1-2; D perhaps matches TRBD1 (5 bases). CDR3 size: 12 residues. V lost 1 base and J 10 bases, leaving 10 bases between the germline ends. The CDR3 reads CASSLVGRAYTF. CDR3 nucleotides: TGTGCCAGCAGTTTAGTCGGCAGGGCCTACACCTTC.

The gene calls are TRBV19 and TRBJ2-1; TRBD1 is a possible D gene (6 bases). V dropped 4 bases and J dropped 4 bases, with 8 bases sitting between them. Germline CDR1 and CDR2: LNHDA and SQIVND (reference sequence). CDR3 size: 13 residues. This chain's CDR3 is CASSTGQYNEQFF. As DNA, the CDR3 is TGTGCCAGTAGTACCGGACAGTACAATGAGCAGTTCTTC. Using reference TRBV19 and TRBJ2-1 for the parts outside the CDR3, the full variable domain is DGGITQSPKYLFRKEGQNVTLSCEQNLNHDAMYWYRQDPGQGLRLIYYSQIVNDFQKGDIAEGYSVSREKKESFPLTVTSAQKNPTAFYLCASSTGQYNEQFFGPGTRLTVL.

CDR3 in DNA: TGCGCCAGCAGCTTCAGGGGCCTATCCGGCCCCAGCTCCTACAATGAGCAGTTCTTC. Protein: CASSFRGLSGPSSYNEQFF. The J gene is TRBJ2-1, the V gene TRBV5-1; maybe TRBD1 (6 bases). The ends were cut back, 2 bases at V and 0 bases at J, with 21 bases in the middle. Germline V CDR1 and CDR2: SGHRS, YFSETQ. This CDR3 has 19 residues. Full variable domain (rest looked up from reference TRBV5-1 and TRBJ2-1): KAGVTQTPRYLIKTRGQQVTLSCSPISGHRSVSWYQQTPGQGLQFLFEYFSETQRNKGNFPGRFSGRQFSNSRSEMNVSTLELGDSALYLCASSFRGLSGPSSYNEQFFGPGTRLTVL.

This chain joins TRBV4-2 and TRBJ1-5; 9 bases match TRBD1. This CDR3 is 15 amino acids long. CDR1 and CDR2 (germline): LGHNA, YNFKEQ. V lost 4 bases to trimming and J lost 7 bases; unmatched junction nucleotides: 8. The CDR3 DNA is TGTGCCAGCAGCCGGGACAGGGAGGTTCGGCAGCCCCAGCATTTT. It translates to CASSRDREVRQPQHF.

The V gene is TRBV19, the J gene TRBJ1-2, with D perhaps TRBD1 (5 bases). V was cut by 8 bases and J by 2 bases, with 12 bases left in between. The CDR3 is made up of 13 amino acids. The germline CDR1 and CDR2 sequences are LNHDA and SQIVND (reference sequence). CDR3 bases: TGTGCCAGTTCGTGGGGGAGCAACTATGGCTACACCTTC. It translates to CASSWGSNYGYTF.

The V and J genes are TRBV28 and TRBJ1-2; TRBD1 might be the D (5 bases). Trimming took 8 bases from V and 3 from J, leaving 25 bases between them. The CDR3 consists of 17 residues. Germline CDR1 is MDHEN and CDR2 is SYDVKM. For the CDR3, the DNA is TGTGCCAGCGCCGGGGCTGGGTATATCGATAGAGACTATGGCTACACCTTC. Protein product: CASAGAGYIDRDYGYTF.

The chain employs TRBV4-3 and TRBJ2-6; D ambiguous. CDR1 is LGHNA, CDR2 YSLEER, per germline. The CDR3 has 17 residues. Between the trimmed V and J ends, which lost 0 bases and 0 bases, there was a span of 9 bases. The CDR3 DNA sequence: TGCGCCAGCAGCCAAGAGAGGTCGGCCTCTGGGGCCAACGTCCTGACTTTC. Translation gives CASSQERSASGANVLTF.

Here the CDR3 DNA reads TGTGCCAGCAGCCCCACTAGTTTACTAGCCAAAAACATTCAGTACTTC. Its protein is CASSPTSLLAKNIQYF. The rearrangement links TRBV11-2 to TRBJ2-4; possible D gene TRBD2, 5 bases. Trimming shortened V by 5 bases and J by 0 bases, and 14 bases separated the two germline ends. Germline V lookup: CDR1 SGHAT, CDR2 FQNNGV. CDR3 size: 16 residues.

J is TRBJ1-5 and V is TRBV19, with a tentative D call TRBD1 (5 bases). Deletions cut 3 bases from V and 5 bases from J, with 11 bases between. This CDR3 region has 14 residues. CDR1 is LNHDA, CDR2 SQIVND, per germline (reference sequence). In nucleotides, the CDR3 is TGTGCCAGTAGTATTATCTTGGGGGATCAGCCCCAGCATTTT. Translation gives CASSIILGDQPQHF.